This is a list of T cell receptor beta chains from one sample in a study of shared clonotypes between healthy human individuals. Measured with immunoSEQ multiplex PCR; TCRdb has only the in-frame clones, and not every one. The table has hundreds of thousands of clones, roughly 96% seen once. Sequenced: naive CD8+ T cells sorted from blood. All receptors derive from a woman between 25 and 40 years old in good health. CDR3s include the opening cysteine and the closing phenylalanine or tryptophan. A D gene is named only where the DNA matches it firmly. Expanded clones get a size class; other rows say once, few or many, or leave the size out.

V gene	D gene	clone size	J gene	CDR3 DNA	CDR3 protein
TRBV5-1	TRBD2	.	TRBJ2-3	TGCGCCAGCAGCGAAAGGACTAGCGGCGCCACAGATACGCAGTATTTT	CASSERTSGATDTQYF
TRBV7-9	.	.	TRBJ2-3	TGTGCCAGCAGCCCCTGGGACGGAACCTCAGATACGCAGTATTTT	CASSPWDGTSDTQYF
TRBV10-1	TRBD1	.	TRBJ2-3	TGCGCCAGCGGACAGGGGGACGATACGCAGTATTTT	CASGQGDDTQYF
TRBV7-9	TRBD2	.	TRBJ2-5	TGTGCCAGCAGCAAGACTAGCGGGAGGATTGGGGAGACCCAGTACTTC	CASSKTSGRIGETQYF
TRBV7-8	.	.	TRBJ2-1	TGTGCCAGCAGCCCAAGGGGTTCTTTCAATGAGCAGTTCTTC	CASSPRGSFNEQFF
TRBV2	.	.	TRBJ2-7	TGTGCCAGCGTCGGGGACGAGAGCTCCTACGAGCAGTACTTC	CASVGDESSYEQYF
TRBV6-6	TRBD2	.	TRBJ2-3	TGTGCCAGCAGTTACGCGGGAGATCCAGATACGCAGTATTTT	CASSYAGDPDTQYF
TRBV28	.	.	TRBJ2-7	TGTGCCAGCAGGATCCCGGGCGGCACCTACGAGCAGTACTTC	CASRIPGGTYEQYF
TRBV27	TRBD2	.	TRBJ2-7	TGTGCCAGCAGTTGGTCTAGCGGTACCTACGAGCAGTACTTC	CASSWSSGTYEQYF
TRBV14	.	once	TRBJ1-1	TGTGCCAGCAGCCAAGACGCGTACATGAACACTGAAGCTTTCTTT	CASSQDAYMNTEAFF
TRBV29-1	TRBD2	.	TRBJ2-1	TGCAGCGTTGTCGGGCTAGCGGGAGAACCCTACAATGAGCAGTTCTTC	CSVVGLAGEPYNEQFF
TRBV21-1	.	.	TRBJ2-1	TGCCCACCCGGACCGAGCTCCTACAATGAGCAGTTCTTC	CPPGPSSYNEQFF